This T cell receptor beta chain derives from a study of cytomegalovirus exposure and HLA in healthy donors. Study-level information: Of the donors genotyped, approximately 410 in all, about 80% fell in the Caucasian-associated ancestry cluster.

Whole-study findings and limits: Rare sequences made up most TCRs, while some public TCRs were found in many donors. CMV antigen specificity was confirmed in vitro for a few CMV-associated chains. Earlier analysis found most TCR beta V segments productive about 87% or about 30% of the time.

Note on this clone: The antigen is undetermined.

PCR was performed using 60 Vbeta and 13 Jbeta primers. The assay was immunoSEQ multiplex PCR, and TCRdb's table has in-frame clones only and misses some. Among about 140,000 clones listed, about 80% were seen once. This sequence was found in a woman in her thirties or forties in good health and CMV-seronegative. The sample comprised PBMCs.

The CDR3, as DNA: TGTGCCAGCAGCTTAAGACTCAACTACAATGAGCAGTTCTTC. Translating it yields CASSLRLNYNEQFF. V usage is TRBV11-3 and J usage is TRBJ2-1; D is uncertain. V was cut by 2 bases and J by 3 bases, with 8 bases left in between. Germline CDR1 and CDR2: SGHNT and YENEEA. The CDR3 sequence is 14 residues long.